Below, 23 T cell receptor beta chains from the same sample are listed, as sequenced in a study of CXCR3-negative and CXCR3-positive naive CD8 T cells. TRB cDNA was prepared as libraries by UMI-labeled 5' RACE. TCRdb re-called the 5' RACE reads, yielding one record per CDR3 amino acid sequence without DNA. This sample's clone table lists 84,000 or so distinct CDR3 sequences. The sample taken for sequencing was naive CXCR3- CD8+ T cells from blood. Described subset: CD45RO-CCR7+CD27+CD95- naive CD8+ T cells lacking CXCR3 (TNR3-). Source of these receptors: a human donor in good health. Some clones in this sample may be carry-over from other donors' samples.

The chain employs TRBV10-1 and TRBJ1-6. Germline CDR1 and CDR2: WNHNN and SYGVQD (reference sequence). This CDR3 is built from 12 residues. CDR3 sequence: CASSDGNSPLHF.

The chain carries TRBV12-3 or TRBV12-4 and TRBJ1-1. CDR3 length equals 12 residues. The CDR3 spells CASSLLGTEAFF.

The chain is built from TRBV7-2 and TRBJ2-7. There are 14 residues in the CDR3. Germline loops: CDR1 SGHTA, CDR2 FQGNSA. The CDR3 protein is CASSFATSIDEQYF. The complete variable domain, with remaining parts taken from reference TRBV7-2 and TRBJ2-7, reads GAGVSQSPSNKVTEKGKDVELRCDPISGHTALYWYRQSLGQGLEFLIYFQGNSAPDKSGLPSDRFSAERTGGSVSTLTIQRTQQEDSAVYLCASSFATSIDEQYFGPGTRLTVT.

The chain has TRBV7-2 and TRBJ2-3; TCRdb names TRBD1, which stays unverified in the absence of DNA. The germline V gene has CDR1 SGHTA and CDR2 FQGNSA. This CDR3 spans 17 amino acids. This chain's CDR3 is CASSLGRGSRVTDTQYF.

The rearrangement links TRBV4-2 to TRBJ1-5; with no DNA, the TCRdb D assignment of TRBD1 cannot be verified. CDR3 size: 16 residues. From germline, CDR1 is LGHNA and CDR2 YNFKEQ. The CDR3 spells CASSQGPGTSNQPQHF.

The genes are TRBV23-1 and TRBJ2-7; TCRdb outputs TRBD1, but without DNA this stays unchecked. TRBV23-1 is known as an ORF, though its function is uncertain. The CDR3 has 16 residues. The CDR3: CASSQSSGTGRYEQYF.

The rearrangement joins TRBV12-5 to TRBJ2-1; TCRdb calls TRBD1, which cannot be checked without DNA. Germline loops: CDR1 LGHNT, CDR2 FRNRAP. CDR3 length: 13 residues. CDR3: CASGIGQGNEQFF. Together with reference TRBV12-5 and TRBJ2-1, the CDR3 gives the full variable domain: DARVTQTPRHKVTEMGQEVTMRCQPILGHNTVFWYRQTMMQGLELLAYFRNRAPLDDSGMPKDRFSAEMPDATLATLKIQPSEPRDSAVYFCASGIGQGNEQFFGPGTRLTVL.

The rearrangement uses TRBV11-2 and TRBJ2-1; no DNA is available, so the TRBD1 call from TCRdb remains unchecked. The germline V gene encodes CDR1 SGHAT and CDR2 FQNNGV. This CDR3 is 13 amino acids long. CDR3 residues: CASRRGQNNEQFF.

V gene TRBV29-1 combines with J gene TRBJ2-1; the D gene TCRdb calls, TRBD1, cannot be checked with no DNA. The CDR3 is 12 amino acids. The germline V gene encodes CDR1 SQVTM and CDR2 ANQGSEA. CDR3 amino acids: CSVTGQAYEQFF.

This rearrangement joins TRBV11-2 to TRBJ2-2; there is no DNA to check the TCRdb D call of TRBD1. CDR3 size: 16 residues. Germline V gene lookup returns CDR1 SGHAT and CDR2 FQNNGV. CDR3 sequence reads: CASSFSLTGSTGELFF.

The chain employs TRBV21-1 and TRBJ2-7; TCRdb's D call of TRBD2 is untestable without DNA. TRBV21-1 is a pseudogene segment. The CDR3 sequence is 15 residues long. CDR3 sequence reads: CASSNYSGRDYEQYF.

The chain employs TRBV12-5 and TRBJ1-1; the TCRdb D gene call, TRBD1, has no DNA to confirm it. The CDR3 runs 14 residues. Germline V gene lookup returns CDR1 LGHNT and CDR2 FRNRAP. The CDR3 protein is CASGLPPGYTEAFF.

This rearrangement joins TRBV10-3 to TRBJ2-3; TCRdb reports TRBD2, a call that lacks DNA to check it against. This CDR3 region has 16 residues. Germline V CDR1 and CDR2: ENHRY, SYGVKD. This chain's CDR3 is CAISRTSGDKSDTQYF.

V is TRBV9 and J is TRBJ1-1. The CDR3 loop spans 14 amino acids. In germline, CDR1 is SGDLS, CDR2 YYNGEE. CDR3 sequence: CASSVVRIGTEAFF.

The chain employs TRBV14 and TRBJ1-2. This CDR3 spans 15 amino acids. Germline assignment: CDR1 SGHDN and CDR2 FVKESK. CDR3 sequence: CASSQDSTLNYGYTF.

The chain's CDR3 is CASSAGTGGYGYTF. The V call is TRBV12-3 or TRBV12-4, the J call TRBJ1-2; TCRdb lists TRBD1, though no DNA is available to test this call. The CDR3 runs 14 residues.

V gene TRBV7-9 combines with J gene TRBJ2-2. Germline CDR1 SEHNR, CDR2 FQNEAQ (reference sequence). This CDR3 contains 13 residues. The CDR3 here is CASSLMPTGELFF.

V is TRBV7-9 and J is TRBJ1-1; TCRdb proposes TRBD1, but this gene call is untestable without DNA. The CDR3 is made up of 15 amino acids. Germline assignment: CDR1 SEHNR and CDR2 FQNEAQ (reference sequence). CDR3 amino acids: CASSPDRGPSTEAFF.

The J gene is TRBJ2-3, the V gene TRBV7-2; lacking DNA, the TRBD2 call made by TCRdb goes unchecked. Germline CDR1 reads SGHTA; CDR2 reads FQGNSA. The CDR3 covers 18 residues. The CDR3 reads CASSLRGWRLAGTDTQYF.

The chain recombines TRBV12-3 or TRBV12-4 with TRBJ1-2; TCRdb lists TRBD1, though no DNA is available to test this call. CDR3 length: 14 amino acids. Here the CDR3 reads CASSGTGRHYGYTF.

The chain employs TRBV2 and TRBJ1-1. The CDR3 has 13 amino acids. Germline loops: CDR1 SNHLY, CDR2 FYNNEI. Here the CDR3 reads CASSARENTEAFF.

The chain couples TRBV28 to TRBJ2-7; TCRdb's D call of TRBD1 is untestable without DNA. The CDR3 totals 16 residues. In germline, CDR1 is MDHEN, CDR2 SYDVKM. CDR3 loop: CASSLSGGWVPNEQYF.

The rearrangement uses TRBV7-9 and TRBJ2-3; TCRdb calls TRBD1, which cannot be checked without DNA. CDR1 and CDR2 (germline): SEHNR, FQNEAQ (reference sequence). This CDR3 spans 19 amino acids. The CDR3: CASSFTLSLSGTSTDTQYF.